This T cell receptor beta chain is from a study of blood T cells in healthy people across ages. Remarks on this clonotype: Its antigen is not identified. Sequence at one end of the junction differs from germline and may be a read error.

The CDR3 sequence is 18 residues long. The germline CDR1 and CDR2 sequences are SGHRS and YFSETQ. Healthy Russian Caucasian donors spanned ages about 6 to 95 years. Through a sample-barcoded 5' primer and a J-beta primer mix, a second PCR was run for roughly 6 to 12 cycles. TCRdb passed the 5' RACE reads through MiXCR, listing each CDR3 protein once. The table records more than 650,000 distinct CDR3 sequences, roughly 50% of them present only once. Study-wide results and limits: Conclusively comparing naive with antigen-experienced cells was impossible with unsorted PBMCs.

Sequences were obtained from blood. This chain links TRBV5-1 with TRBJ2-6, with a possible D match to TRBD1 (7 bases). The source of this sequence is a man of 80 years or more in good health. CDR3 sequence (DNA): TGCACCAGCAGCCCGGGGGACAGCATAATCTCTGGGGCCAACGTCCTGACTTTC. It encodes CTSSPGDSIISGANVLTF.